The clone carrying this T cell receptor beta chain appeared many times. Using RNA transcripts as the source, TCR beta CDR3 regions were amplified. The HTBI primer set drove a first-round RT-PCR of the TCR CDR3. From the multiplex PCR reads, TCRdb called clonotypes with MiXCR, one entry per CDR3 protein. In the table there are 500,000 to 700,000 distinct CDR3 sequences, 16% of which are singletons. These data are taken from a study of T cells in Graves' hyperthyroidism and ophthalmopathy. Germline V gene data show CDR1 as MDHEN and CDR2 as SYDVKM. There are 13 residues in the CDR3. V lost 1 base, J lost 9 bases, and 11 bases lay in between.

The material sequenced was blood. This TCR was sampled from a woman aged 18-29 years with Graves' hyperthyroidism. This chain uses TRBV28 with TRBJ2-3; the D call may be TRBD1 or TRBD2 (5 bases each). Here the CDR3 DNA reads TGTGCCAGCAGTTTATCTGATTGGGGGACGCAGTATTTT. Translated: CASSLSDWGTQYF.